This TCR beta chain was recovered during a study of Ad26.COV2.S vaccination and SARS-CoV-2 variants. Overall study: The donor was enrolled in the Ad26.COV2.S arm of the COV1001 trial. Each vaccinee took Ad26.COV2.S intramuscularly, once or twice 56 days apart.

General study results and limits: Spike-specific TCR breadth ran higher among vaccine recipients than placebo recipients.

As regards this clone: Its target is unknown.

This sample's treatment: 15 to 20 received Ad26.COV2.S at low or high dose, single or two shots; about 5 received placebo; per-sample allocation not given. Vaccine and placebo recipients were sampled on day 63 after the first injection. Recruitment in Boston yielded a donor of adult age, 18-55 years. Clones were read by immunoSEQ multiplex PCR, and TCRdb kept only the in-frame ones, dropping some. The sample has around 340,000 clones; around 89% are singletons. The receptor was isolated from a person aged 18-60 years who received the Ad26.COV2.S COVID-19 vaccine or a placebo. Sequenced here: peripheral blood, sampled in a trial of Ad26.COV2.S vaccine versus placebo.

The CDR3 nucleotides are TGTGCCAGCAGGCGAGGGGGCGCCAGCGAGCAGTACTTC. This encodes CASRRGGASEQYF. The rearrangement uses TRBV27 and TRBJ2-7; 7 nucleotides line up with TRBD1. V lost 6 bases, J lost 6 bases, and 8 bases stayed unmatched. The length of the CDR3 is 13 residues. Germline V gene data show CDR1 as MNHEY and CDR2 as SMNVEV (reference sequence).